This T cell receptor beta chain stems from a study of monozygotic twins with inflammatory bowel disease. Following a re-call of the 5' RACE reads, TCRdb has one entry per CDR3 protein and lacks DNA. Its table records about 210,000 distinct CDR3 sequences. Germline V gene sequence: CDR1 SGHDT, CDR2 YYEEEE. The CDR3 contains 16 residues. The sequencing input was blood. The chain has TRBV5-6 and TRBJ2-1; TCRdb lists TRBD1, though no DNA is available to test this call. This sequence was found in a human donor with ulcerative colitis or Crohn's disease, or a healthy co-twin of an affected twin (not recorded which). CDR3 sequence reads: CASSLEASGPGDEQFF.